This T cell receptor beta chain was documented in a study of blood T cell repertoires in COVID-19. At the level of the study: Acute and convalescent COVID-19 specimens originated in the United States, Italy and Spain. Sources were T cells, B-cell-depleted T cells, or PBMCs; the material itself was cDNA or gDNA.

Source study methods: Reference gene primer amplification in the assay estimated nucleated cell counts. This table comes from immunoSEQ multiplex PCR, and its TCRdb copy is limited to in-frame clones, with some not included. V and J calls and clone size are given by that table; D and trimming were obtained from the DNA. The sample consists of 150,000 to 180,000 clones, about 90% of them appearing once. In germline, CDR1 is SQVTM, CDR2 ANQGSEA. Trimming took 6 bases from V and 2 from J; bases not matched to a gene: 6. This CDR3 region has 13 residues. This TCR came from a man aged 45-65 years with acute or convalescent COVID-19. The J gene is TRBJ1-1, the V gene TRBV29-1; 7 nucleotides match TRBD1. Sequenced material: peripheral blood. The CDR3 bases are TGCAGCGTGGAGGGACAGATAAACACTGAAGCTTTCTTT. This translates into CSVEGQINTEAFF.